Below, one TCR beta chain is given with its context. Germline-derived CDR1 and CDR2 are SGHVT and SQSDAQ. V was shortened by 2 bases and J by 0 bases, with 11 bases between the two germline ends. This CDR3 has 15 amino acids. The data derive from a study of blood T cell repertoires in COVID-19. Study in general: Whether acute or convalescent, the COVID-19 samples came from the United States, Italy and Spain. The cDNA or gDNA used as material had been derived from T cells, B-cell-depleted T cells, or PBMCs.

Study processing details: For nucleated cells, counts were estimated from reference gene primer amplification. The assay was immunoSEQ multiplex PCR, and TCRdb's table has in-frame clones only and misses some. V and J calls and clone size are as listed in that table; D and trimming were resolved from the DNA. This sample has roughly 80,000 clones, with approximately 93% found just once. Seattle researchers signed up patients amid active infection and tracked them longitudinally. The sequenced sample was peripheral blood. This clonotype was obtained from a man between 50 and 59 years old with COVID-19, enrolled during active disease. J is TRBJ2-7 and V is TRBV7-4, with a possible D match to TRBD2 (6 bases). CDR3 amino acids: CASSLRGTSSYEQYV. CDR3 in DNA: TGTGCCAGCAGCTTACGCGGGACGAGCTCCTACGAGCAGTACGTC.